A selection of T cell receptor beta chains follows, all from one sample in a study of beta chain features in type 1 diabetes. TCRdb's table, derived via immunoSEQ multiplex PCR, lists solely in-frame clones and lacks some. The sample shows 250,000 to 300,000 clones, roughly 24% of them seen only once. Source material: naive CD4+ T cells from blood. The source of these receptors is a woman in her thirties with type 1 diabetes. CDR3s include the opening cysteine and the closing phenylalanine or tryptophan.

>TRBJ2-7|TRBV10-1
CASTRAGGPGEQYF
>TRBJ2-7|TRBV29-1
CSVEDLAGPGPYEQYF
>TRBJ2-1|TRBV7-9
CASSLTGTVHNEQFF
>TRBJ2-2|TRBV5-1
CASSLGSAITGELFF
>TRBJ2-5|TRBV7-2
CASSLSFSGRSIETQYF
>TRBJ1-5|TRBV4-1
CASSIRQGADSNQPQHF
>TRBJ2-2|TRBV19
CASSFGFDFPGELFF
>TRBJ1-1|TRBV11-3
CASSLHTGGLTEAFF
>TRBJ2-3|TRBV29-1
CSVETSGRLYTQYF
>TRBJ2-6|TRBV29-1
CSVATGHSGANVLTF
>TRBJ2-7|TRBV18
CASSPLVAGGSEQYF
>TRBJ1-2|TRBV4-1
CASSHRRQGYGYTF
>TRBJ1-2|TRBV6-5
CASSYLADRVGGYTF
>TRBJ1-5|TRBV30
CAWARTGNQPQHF
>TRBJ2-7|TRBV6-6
CASSLTGTVSYEQYF
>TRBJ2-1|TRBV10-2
CASSETETSGQFF
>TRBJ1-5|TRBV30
CAWSVRDRNQPQHF
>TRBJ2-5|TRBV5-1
CASSSGLAGGQETQYF